What follows are 8 T cell receptor beta chains derived from one specimen sequenced in a study of blood T cell repertoires in COVID-19. Sequencing used immunoSEQ multiplex PCR; TCRdb keeps in-frame clones, though not all of them. Seen here are some 110,000 clones, 86% observed once, and the top ten hold 3.5% to 5%. Sequenced sample: peripheral blood. The receptors stem from a man aged 35 to 55 with acute or convalescent COVID-19.

The chain uses TRBV6-2 or TRBV6-3 and TRBJ1-5; D possibly corresponds to TRBD1 (6 bases). The V end was cut by 6 bases, the J end by 1 base, with 13 bases between. Per germline, CDR1 MNHEY and CDR2 SVGEGT. CDR3 size: 15 residues. Here the CDR3 reads CASSRRGGSNQPQHF. The CDR3 nucleotides read TGTGCCAGCAGCCGCCGGGGGGGCAGCAATCAGCCCCAGCATTTT.

The J gene is TRBJ2-7, the V gene TRBV7-9; D unresolved. V was pared by 5 bases and J by 2 bases, with 19 bases between. The CDR3 is 16 residues long. Germline V gives CDR1 SEHNR, CDR2 FQNEAQ (reference sequence). The CDR3 DNA sequence: TGTGCCAGCAGCAAACCAACCGGCGGAACTACCTACGAGCAGTACTTC. Protein product: CASSKPTGGTTYEQYF.

The chain is built from TRBV5-1 and TRBJ2-1; TRBD1 is a possible D gene (6 bases). The germline V gene encodes CDR1 SGHRS and CDR2 YFSETQ. V was pared by 3 bases and J by 8 bases, with 15 bases between. The CDR3 sequence is 14 residues long. CDR3 region: CASSSAGEWDEQFF. The CDR3 nucleotides are TGCGCCAGCAGCTCGGCAGGGGAGTGGGATGAGCAGTTCTTC. Together with reference TRBV5-1 and TRBJ2-1, the CDR3 gives the full variable domain: KAGVTQTPRYLIKTRGQQVTLSCSPISGHRSVSWYQQTPGQGLQFLFEYFSETQRNKGNFPGRFSGRQFSNSRSEMNVSTLELGDSALYLCASSSAGEWDEQFFGPGTRLTVL.

The V gene is TRBV7-2, the J gene TRBJ1-4, with D possibly matching TRBD1 (5 bases). This CDR3 is built from 16 residues. Germline V gives CDR1 SGHTA, CDR2 FQGNSA. V gave up 5 bases and J gave up 0 bases, with 13 bases separating them. The CDR3 spells CASSPRARTTNEKLFF. The CDR3 DNA sequence: TGTGCCAGCAGCCCCAGGGCCCGAACAACTAATGAAAAACTGTTTTTT.

This rearrangement joins TRBV7-9 to TRBJ2-1, with D maybe TRBD2 (6 bases). The CDR3 is 15 residues long. The germline V and J ends were trimmed by 1 base and 4 bases, with 11 bases remaining between them. Per germline, CDR1 SEHNR and CDR2 FQNEAQ (reference sequence). CDR3 in DNA: TGTGCCAGCAGCTTAGGCGGGGTCTCGTACAATGAGCAGTTCTTC. Amino acids: CASSLGGVSYNEQFF.

The V call is TRBV6-1, the J call TRBJ2-7, with D tentatively TRBD2 (5 bases). Trimming shortened V by 2 bases and J by 2 bases, and 10 bases separated the two germline ends. CDR3 length: 14 amino acids. Per the germline V gene, CDR1 is MNHNS and CDR2 is SASEGT. CDR3 bases: TGTGCCAGCAGTGAACTAGCCCGTCCCTACGAGCAGTACTTC. Translating gives CASSELARPYEQYF.

This chain joins TRBV27 and TRBJ2-2; TRBD1 aligns across 9 bases. With 4 bases clipped from V and 4 bases from J, the junction kept 4 bases outside the gene matches. CDR1 is MNHEY, CDR2 SMNVEV, per germline (reference sequence). The CDR3 spans 15 residues. The CDR3 DNA follows: TGTGCCAGCAGTTGGGGACAGGGTTTCACCGGGGAGCTGTTTTTT. It codes for CASSWGQGFTGELFF.

This clone was detected many times. The chain employs TRBV11-3 and TRBJ2-7, with 9 bases aligning to TRBD1. CDR1 and CDR2 from the germline V gene are SGHNT and YENEEA. This CDR3 spans 16 amino acids. Germline trimming cut 4 bases from V and 2 bases from J; bases unmatched to any gene: 9. The CDR3: CASSSGPGQGTYEQYF. CDR3 bases: TGTGCCAGCAGCTCAGGACCGGGACAGGGAACCTACGAGCAGTACTTC. The full variable domain, its missing parts supplied by reference TRBV11-3 and TRBJ2-7, is EAGVVQSPRYKIIEKKQPVAFWCNPISGHNTLYWYLQNLGQGPELLIRYENEEAVDDSQLPKDRFSAERLKGVDSTLKIQPAELGDSAVYLCASSSGPGQGTYEQYFGPGTRLTVT.